This record concerns one T cell receptor (beta chain) sequence. The antigen remains undetermined. TCRdb keeps only in-frame clones here, not all; method: immunoSEQ multiplex PCR. The sample shows roughly 100,000 clones, roughly 90% of them seen only once. This record comes from a study of siplizumab effects on memory and regulatory T cells. Study-wide findings and caveats: Alloreactive sequences from unstimulated CD4+ memory cells fell significantly with siplizumab. Treg-derived clones made up an average of roughly 66% of mappable alloreactive CD4+ clones with siplizumab and under 35% in controls. The authors could not assign a naive or memory phenotype to roughly 75-95% of proliferating CD4+ or CD8+ clones. A major contribution to the alloresponse seemed to be made by naive T cells, which seemed more diverse than memory cells.

CDR1 and CDR2 from the germline V gene are SGHRS and YFSETQ. The CDR3 has 16 amino acids. The V end lost 0 bases, the J end lost 5 bases, and 17 bases lay between the germline ends. The TCR comes from a human donor in good health. Source material: CD4+ T cells sorted from blood. The chain employs TRBV5-1 and TRBJ1-1; D remains unclear. The CDR3 reads CASSLALGRGSTEAFF. Here the CDR3 DNA reads TGCGCCAGCAGCTTGGCCCTGGGCAGAGGGTCAACTGAAGCTTTCTTT.